A selection of T cell receptor beta chains follows, all from one sample in a study of T cell clonotyping in hematopoietic cell transplantation. Data came from immunoSEQ multiplex PCR; TCRdb stores just in-frame clones and leaves some out. The sample yields around 7,000 clones, 95% to 99% seen once. Sequenced here: PBMCs, sampled 30 days after allogeneic stem cell transplant. The receptors shown here come from a male patient in his sixties or seventies who had an allogeneic stem cell transplant from a related donor, so the T cells may come from the graft donor. Some clones in this sample may be carry-over from other donors' samples. The CDR3 runs from the conserved cysteine through the conserved F or W. D genes are given only for firm matches. A row's size may be missing; if present it is once, few, many or a size class.

V	J	D	size	CDR3	DNA
TRBV7-3	TRBJ1-1	-	-	CASSPARTESIEAFF	TGTGCCAGCAGCCCAGCGCGGACAGAATCCATTGAAGCTTTCTTT
TRBV5-4	TRBJ1-2	TRBD1	once	CASSRDRANYGYTF	TGTGCCAGCAGCCGGGACAGGGCTAACTATGGCTACACCTTC
TRBV13	TRBJ1-2	-	-	CASSPDRQTHYGYTF	TGTGCCAGCAGCCCCGACCGACAAACTCACTATGGCTACACCTTC
TRBV4-1	TRBJ2-7	TRBD1	-	CASSQGGTGGFYEQYF	TGCGCCAGCAGCCAAGGGGGGACAGGGGGCTTCTACGAGCAGTACTTC
TRBV19	TRBJ1-2	-	-	CASSNSNYGYTF	TGTGCCAGTAGTAATTCTAACTATGGCTACACCTTC
TRBV19	TRBJ1-1	-	-	CASSLTGNTEAFF	TGTGCCAGTAGCCTAACAGGGAACACTGAAGCTTTCTTT
TRBV7-2	TRBJ2-7	TRBD1	-	CASSFVGTATYEQYF	TGTGCCAGCAGCTTCGTCGGGACAGCCACCTACGAGCAGTACTTC
TRBV4-2	TRBJ1-1	-	-	CASSQTEDVNTEAFF	TGTGCCAGCAGCCAAACCGAGGACGTAAACACTGAAGCTTTCTTT
TRBV7-2	TRBJ1-6	-	-	CASSSRMDSPLHF	TGTGCCAGCAGCTCCCGGATGGATTCACCCCTCCACTTT
TRBV6-1	TRBJ2-6	-	-	CASSENLWLANSGANVLTF	TGTGCCAGCAGTGAAAATCTATGGCTAGCCAACTCTGGGGCCAACGTCCTGACTTTC
TRBV6-5	TRBJ1-5	-	-	CASSKHDSNQPQHF	TGTGCCAGCAGTAAACACGATAGCAATCAGCCCCAGCATTTT
TRBV5-5	TRBJ2-4	TRBD1	-	CASSLGGQGNIQYF	TGTGCCAGCAGCTTGGGGGGACAGGGCAACATTCAGTACTTC
TRBV9	TRBJ2-2	-	-	CASSSQQGTGELFF	TGTGCCAGCAGCTCTCAACAGGGCACCGGGGAGCTGTTTTTT
TRBV2	TRBJ1-2	-	-	CASSDNREGGYTF	TGTGCCAGCAGTGATAACAGGGAGGGTGGCTACACCTTC
TRBV19	TRBJ1-5	-	-	CASSIVQGNQPQHF	TGTGCCAGTAGTATAGTCCAGGGGAATCAGCCCCAGCATTTT
TRBV19	TRBJ2-7	TRBD1	-	CASSDRGTGVPHEQYF	TGTGCCAGTAGTGATCGGGGGACAGGGGTCCCCCACGAGCAGTACTTC
TRBV7-2	TRBJ1-2	-	-	CASSWRVVNYGYTF	TGTGCCAGCAGCTGGCGCGTGGTAAACTATGGCTACACCTTC
TRBV5-5	TRBJ2-7	TRBD1	-	CASSLVPDRGYEQYF	TGTGCCAGCAGCTTGGTCCCCGACAGGGGCTACGAGCAGTACTTC
TRBV15	TRBJ2-7	-	-	CATREGANEQYF	TGTGCCACCAGGGAGGGGGCAAACGAGCAGTACTTC